A selection of T cell receptor beta chains follows, all from one sample in a study of CD8 T cells in Susac syndrome. MiXCR was run by TCRdb on the immunoSEQ multiplex PCR reads, yielding one entry per CDR3 protein. The sample holds 250,000 to 300,000 distinct CDR3 sequences, approximately 84% seen once. Sequenced input: CD8+ T cells from PBMCs. These receptor sequences come from a human donor with multiple sclerosis. Both conserved end residues are part of each CDR3. The order of the fields is clone size, J gene, D gene, V gene, CDR3 protein, CDR3 DNA. The D gene is left open where the match is weak. For some rows the clone size is stated as once, few or many, or as a class when expanded; others skip it.

>NA|TRBJ2-1|TRBD2|TRBV7-6
CASSQTSGRARNEQFF
TGTGCCAGCAGCCAGACTAGCGGGAGGGCCAGAAATGAGCAGTTCTTC
>NA|TRBJ1-2|TRBD1|TRBV12-3/TRBV12-4
CASSGDGDSRENYGYTF
TGTGCCAGCAGTGGGGACGGGGACAGCCGGGAGAACTATGGCTACACCTTC
>NA|TRBJ2-7|TRBD1|TRBV15
CATSHRQGLAYEQYF
TGTGCCACCAGCCACCGACAGGGTCTAGCCTACGAGCAGTACTTC
>NA|TRBJ2-1|TRBD2|TRBV27
CASSLPPTSGYAPNEQFF
TGTGCCAGCAGTTTACCTCCGACTAGCGGGTACGCACCCAATGAGCAGTTCTTC
>NA|TRBJ1-5|NA|TRBV7-9
CASSLTGYDQPQHF
TGTGCCAGCAGCTTAACAGGGTACGATCAGCCCCAGCATTTT
>NA|TRBJ2-1|NA|TRBV5-6
CASSPISDPPTEQFF
TGTGCCAGCAGCCCAATCTCCGACCCGCCCACTGAGCAGTTCTTC
>NA|TRBJ2-1|NA|TRBV9
CASSVEKGQQFF
TGTGCCAGCAGCGTAGAGAAGGGACAGCAGTTCTTC
>NA|TRBJ2-3|TRBD2|TRBV9
CASRGPGLAGGTTDTQYF
TGTGCCAGCAGGGGGCCCGGACTAGCGGGAGGCACAACGGATACGCAGTATTTT
>NA|TRBJ2-1|NA|TRBV13
CASSLADLSDNEQFF
TGTGCCAGCAGCTTAGCGGACCTCTCGGACAATGAGCAGTTCTTC
>NA|TRBJ2-1|TRBD2|TRBV19
CASSRVAGGSYNEQFF
TGTGCCAGTAGTAGGGTGGCGGGAGGCTCCTACAATGAGCAGTTCTTC
>NA|TRBJ2-7|NA|TRBV7-9
CASSQVGKLNEQYF
TGTGCCAGCAGTCAAGTGGGCAAGTTAAACGAGCAGTACTTC
>NA|TRBJ1-4|NA|TRBV7-9
CASSFSRSTNEKLFF
TGTGCCAGCAGCTTCAGTCGCTCAACTAATGAAAAACTGTTTTTT
>NA|TRBJ2-7|NA|TRBV10-3
CAISEQTDGIYEQYF
TGTGCCATCAGTGAACAGACGGACGGGATCTACGAGCAGTACTTC
>NA|TRBJ1-3|NA|TRBV7-4
CASSHNRGCSGNTIYF
TGTGCCAGCAGCCACAATCGGGGATGCTCTGGAAACACCATATATTTT
>NA|TRBJ2-5|TRBD1|TRBV7-7
CASSFFARGKETQYF
TGTGCTAGCAGCTTCTTTGCCAGGGGGAAAGAGACCCAGTACTTC
>NA|TRBJ2-7|NA|TRBV27
CASSLSPDSYEQYF
TGTGCCAGCAGTTTATCTCCTGACAGCTACGAGCAGTACTTC
>NA|TRBJ2-7|NA|TRBV6-5
CASSPSLNGHEQYF
TGTGCCAGCAGTCCTTCCCTTAACGGCCACGAGCAGTACTTC
>NA|TRBJ2-1|TRBD2|TRBV9
CAGSASGRENEQFF
TGTGCCGGCAGCGCTAGCGGGAGAGAGAATGAGCAGTTCTTC
>NA|TRBJ2-5|NA|TRBV25-1
CASRYTETQYF
TGTGCCAGCAGGTACACGGAGACCCAGTACTTC
>NA|TRBJ2-1|NA|TRBV7-3
CASSSPLTRGWVNEQFF
TGTGCCAGCAGCTCCCCTTTAACGAGGGGATGGGTCAATGAGCAGTTCTTC
>NA|TRBJ1-1|NA|TRBV13
CASSLAQEAFF
TGTGCCAGCAGCTTGGCACAGGAAGCTTTCTTT
>once|TRBJ2-7|NA|TRBV5-5
CASSLYLDSTYEQYF
TGTGCCAGCAGCTTGTATCTTGACAGCACCTACGAGCAGTACTTC
>NA|TRBJ2-3|NA|TRBV20-1
CSARDWTGGTGTDTQYF
TGCAGTGCTAGAGATTGGACCGGCGGGACGGGGACAGATACGCAGTATTTT
>NA|TRBJ2-7|NA|TRBV9
CASSAEPSGSYEQYF
TGTGCCAGCAGCGCTGAGCCGAGCGGTTCCTACGAGCAGTACTTC
>NA|TRBJ2-5|NA|TRBV6-5
CASSYNGAGAETQYF
TGTGCCAGCAGTTACAATGGTGCAGGAGCGGAGACCCAGTACTTC
>NA|TRBJ1-2|NA|TRBV7-9
CASSPQGSEGYTF
TGTGCCAGCAGCCCCCAAGGGTCTGAAGGCTACACCTTC
>NA|TRBJ2-2|TRBD1|TRBV5-1
CASSRTGGEIGELFF
TGCGCCAGCAGCCGGACAGGGGGCGAAATCGGGGAGCTGTTTTTT
>NA|TRBJ1-5|TRBD1|TRBV7-9
CLYMRGTGVLNQPQHF
TGCTTATATATGAGGGGGACAGGGGTTCTCAATCAGCCCCAGCATTTT
>NA|TRBJ2-2|NA|TRBV2
CASSERLTGELFF
TGTGCCAGCAGTGAAAGGCTGACCGGGGAGCTGTTTTTT
>NA|TRBJ1-2|TRBD1|TRBV7-8
CASSSAGTGYSYGYTF
TGTGCCAGCAGCTCCGCCGGGACAGGGTACAGCTATGGCTACACCTTC
>NA|TRBJ2-2|TRBD2|TRBV20-1
CSAREPGGTGELFF
TGCAGTGCTAGAGAACCGGGAGGTACCGGGGAGCTGTTTTTT
>NA|TRBJ1-5|NA|TRBV3-1
CASSQYPGRGNQPQHF
TGTGCCAGCAGCCAATACCCGGGAAGAGGCAATCAGCCCCAGCATTTT
>NA|TRBJ2-7|NA|TRBV4-1
CASSQQGGHEQYF
TGCGCCAGCAGCCAGCAGGGGGGGCACGAGCAGTACTTC
>NA|TRBJ2-7|TRBD2|TRBV20-1
CSARGLAETYEQYF
TGCAGTGCGAGGGGACTAGCGGAGACCTACGAGCAGTACTTC
>NA|TRBJ2-5|NA|TRBV7-7
CASSLVRDETQYF
TGTGCTAGCAGCTTAGTCAGGGATGAGACCCAGTACTTC
>NA|TRBJ2-7|NA|TRBV7-9
CASSEKGYEQYF
TGTGCCAGCAGCGAGAAGGGATACGAGCAGTACTTC
>few|TRBJ2-1|NA|TRBV12-3/TRBV12-4
CASSLGEVNEQFF
TGTGCCAGCAGTTTGGGAGAAGTCAATGAGCAGTTCTTC
>NA|TRBJ1-2|TRBD1|TRBV28
CASTGESYGYTF
TGTGCCAGTACAGGGGAGAGCTATGGCTACACCTTC
>NA|TRBJ2-5|NA|TRBV5-6
CASSWATGLQETQYF
TGTGCCAGCAGCTGGGCGACAGGACTCCAAGAGACCCAGTACTTC
>NA|TRBJ2-3|TRBD1|TRBV9
CASSPEQGAADTQYF
TGTGCCAGCAGCCCCGAACAGGGGGCCGCAGATACGCAGTATTTT
>once|TRBJ1-5|NA|TRBV6-4
CASSVASEDTQHF
TGTGCCAGCAGTGTGGCTTCTGAAGATACGCAGCATTTT
>NA|TRBJ2-1|NA|TRBV7-9
CASSGSSVYNEQFF
TGTGCCAGCAGCGGGTCTAGCGTCTACAATGAGCAGTTCTTC
>once|TRBJ1-3|TRBD1|TRBV5-1
CASSLEGAHGNTIYF
TGCGCCAGCAGCTTGGAGGGGGCGCACGGAAACACCATATATTTT
>once|TRBJ2-3|NA|TRBV6-5
CASSLSSAGTDTQYF
TGTGCCAGCAGTTTGTCTAGCGCCGGCACAGATACGCAGTATTTT
>NA|TRBJ2-3|TRBD1|TRBV27
CASSLRGRADTQYF
TGTGCCAGCAGTCTCAGGGGGCGGGCAGATACGCAGTATTTT
>NA|TRBJ1-5|NA|TRBV20-1
CSARDRTSSNQPQHF
TGCAGTGCTAGAGATAGAACAAGTAGCAATCAGCCCCAGCATTTT
>NA|TRBJ1-1|NA|TRBV28
CASSITSPVAEAFF
TGTGCCAGCAGTATCACGTCGCCGGTAGCTGAAGCTTTCTTT
>NA|TRBJ1-5|NA|TRBV5-1
CASSPRGSNQPQHF
TGCGCCAGCAGCCCGAGGGGTAGCAATCAGCCCCAGCATTTT
>NA|TRBJ2-7|NA|TRBV9
CASSVGVGGDWSYEQYF
TGTGCCAGCAGCGTAGGAGTGGGGGGCGATTGGTCCTACGAGCAGTACTTC
>NA|TRBJ2-1|TRBD2|TRBV3-1
CASSQPHSGRGGNEQFF
TGTGCCAGCAGCCAACCCCATAGCGGGAGGGGTGGCAATGAGCAGTTCTTC
>NA|TRBJ2-5|NA|TRBV3-1
CASSQDRGGARNETQYF
TGTGCCAGCAGCCAAGATAGGGGGGGGGCACGGAATGAGACCCAGTACTTC
>once|TRBJ1-1|NA|TRBV4-1
CASNNGRLNTEAFF
TGCGCCAGCAATAATGGACGTTTGAACACTGAAGCTTTCTTT
>NA|TRBJ1-2|TRBD1|TRBV9
CASSVYQTGGGGYTF
TGTGCCAGCAGCGTATACCAGACAGGGGGTGGTGGCTACACCTTC
>NA|TRBJ2-7|TRBD2|TRBV5-1
CASSLSRWTSGNYEQYF
TGCGCCAGCAGCTTATCACGGTGGACTAGCGGGAACTACGAGCAGTACTTC
>NA|TRBJ2-1|TRBD2|TRBV2
CASSEAGGRGYNEQFF
TGTGCCAGCAGTGAAGCTGGTGGGAGGGGTTACAATGAGCAGTTCTTC
>NA|TRBJ2-1|NA|TRBV7-8
CASSQLRGGYNEQFF
TGTGCCAGCAGTCAACTTCGTGGGGGTTACAATGAGCAGTTCTTC
>NA|TRBJ2-7|NA|TRBV29-1
CSAAGSDFYEQYF
TGCAGCGCAGCCGGGTCCGATTTCTACGAGCAGTACTTC
>NA|TRBJ2-1|NA|TRBV7-9
CASSPSDRYNEQFF
TGTGCCAGCAGCCCATCGGACCGCTACAATGAGCAGTTCTTC